A selection of T cell receptor beta chains follows, all from one sample in a study of shared clonotypes between healthy human individuals. Assay: immunoSEQ multiplex PCR; the TCRdb copy retains only in-frame clones and omits some. Among approximately 1,500,000 clones listed, about 98% were seen once. Material for sequencing was naive CD4+ T cells sorted from blood. These receptors originate from a man aged 25 to 45 in good health. CDR3s include the opening cysteine and the closing phenylalanine or tryptophan. The order of the fields is D gene, V gene, J gene, clone size, CDR3 protein, CDR3 DNA. D genes are given only for firm matches. Expanded clones are given a class, and other clones once, few, many or no size at all.

TRBD1,TRBV2,TRBJ1-4,.,CASSRDRVEEKLFF,TGTGCCAGCAGCAGAGACAGGGTAGAGGAAAAACTGTTTTTT
.,TRBV9,TRBJ1-2,once,CASSAGLQNYGYTF,TGTGCCAGCAGCGCGGGACTGCAAAACTATGGCTACACCTTC
.,TRBV11-2,TRBJ2-7,.,CASSAGQGYEQYF,TGTGCCAGCAGCGCCGGACAAGGCTACGAGCAGTACTTC
.,TRBV19,TRBJ1-1,.,CASSSYRAGQAFF,TGTGCCAGTAGTTCCTACAGGGCAGGCCAAGCTTTCTTT
.,TRBV4-3,TRBJ2-7,.,CASSHGSPAEGYEQYF,TGCGCCAGCAGCCATGGTTCTCCTGCGGAGGGCTACGAGCAGTACTTC
TRBD2,TRBV7-3,TRBJ2-6,.,CASSSPGLAGPSGANVLTF,TGTGCCAGCAGCTCTCCGGGACTAGCGGGACCCTCTGGGGCCAACGTCCTGACTTTC
TRBD2,TRBV6-5,TRBJ2-7,.,CASSPLRELVYEQYF,TGTGCCAGCAGCCCCTTGCGGGAGTTAGTCTACGAGCAGTACTTC
.,TRBV14,TRBJ2-2,.,CASSQRPPGRGELFF,TGTGCCAGCAGCCAGCGCCCCCCCGGGCGAGGGGAGCTGTTTTTT
.,TRBV19,TRBJ2-1,.,CASSILNEQFF,TGTGCCAGTAGTATCCTCAATGAGCAGTTCTTC
.,TRBV5-6,TRBJ2-2,.,CASSLFGLRTGELFF,TGTGCCAGCAGCTTGTTTGGGTTACGCACCGGGGAGCTGTTTTTT
.,TRBV5-4,TRBJ1-1,.,CASSSPRQGDTEAFF,TGTGCCAGCAGCTCCCCGCGGCAGGGAGACACTGAAGCTTTCTTT
.,TRBV15,TRBJ1-5,.,CASALGGFQPQHF,TGTGCCTCTGCCTTGGGGGGATTTCAGCCCCAGCATTTT
.,TRBV6-1,TRBJ2-7,.,CASSAGGGRPPYEQYF,TGTGCCAGCAGTGCCGGGGGTGGGCGCCCACCCTACGAGCAGTACTTC
TRBD1,TRBV19,TRBJ2-7,once,CASSPPLDRAYEQYF,TGTGCCAGTAGCCCTCCGTTGGACAGGGCCTACGAGCAGTACTTC
TRBD2,TRBV28,TRBJ2-7,.,CASSFSSGKLYEQYF,TGTGCCAGCAGTTTCTCCAGCGGGAAACTTTACGAGCAGTACTTC
.,TRBV11-3,TRBJ2-7,.,CASSLDGESYEQYF,TGTGCCAGCAGCTTAGATGGGGAATCCTACGAGCAGTACTTC
.,TRBV5-1,TRBJ2-5,.,CASSTERGETQYF,TGCGCCAGCAGCACCGAAAGGGGAGAGACCCAGTACTTC
.,TRBV18,TRBJ2-2,.,CASSPQGATGELFF,TGTGCCAGCTCACCACAGGGAGCCACCGGGGAGCTGTTTTTT
.,TRBV12-5,TRBJ1-1,.,CASGLSGHTEAFF,TGTGCTAGTGGTTTGTCCGGCCACACTGAAGCTTTCTTT
.,TRBV28,TRBJ2-7,.,CASSLRLSSYEQYF,TGTGCCAGCAGTTTAAGACTGTCGTCCTACGAGCAGTACTTC
.,TRBV2,TRBJ2-2,.,CASSPGRAAGELFF,TGTGCCAGCAGCCCCGGCAGGGCCGCCGGGGAGCTGTTTTTT
.,TRBV18,TRBJ1-2,.,CASSPFPTGGIKGYTF,TGTGCCAGCTCACCGTTTCCGACAGGAGGTATTAAGGGCTACACCTTC
.,TRBV29-1,TRBJ1-2,.,CSVENYGYTF,TGCAGCGTCGAGAACTATGGCTACACCTTC